The rows below give T cell receptor beta chains drawn from one sample of a study of blood T cell repertoires in COVID-19. Clones were sequenced by immunoSEQ multiplex PCR, and TCRdb holds only the in-frame ones, with some missing. This sample yields nearly 45,000 clones, of which around four fifths are seen a single time; around two fifths belongs to the top ten. Input material: peripheral blood. The source of these receptors is a human donor in a cohort sampled during active COVID-19. CDR3s include the opening cysteine and the closing phenylalanine or tryptophan. A D gene is named only where the DNA matches it firmly. Part of the rows lack a size; the others show once, few, many or a class for expanded clones.

D,J,size,V,DNA,CDR3
TRBD1,TRBJ2-5,NA,TRBV6-5,TGTGCCAGCAGTTACGGGACAGGCACGGAGACCCAGTACTTC,CASSYGTGTETQYF
TRBD1,TRBJ2-5,NA,TRBV6-1,TGTGCCAGTAGTGAGGGGACAGAAGAGACCCAGTACTTC,CASSEGTEETQYF
NA,TRBJ1-2,NA,TRBV18,TGTGCCAGCTCACCCGCGGAGGACTATGGCTACACCTTC,CASSPAEDYGYTF
TRBD1,TRBJ2-1,once,TRBV6-2/TRBV6-3,TGTGCCAGCAGTACCTACTCCGGGACAGGGGACAATGAGCAGTTCTTC,CASSTYSGTGDNEQFF
TRBD2,TRBJ2-3,NA,TRBV6-6,TGTGCCAGCAGTATCGGGACTAGCGGGGAGGGAGATACGCAGTATTTT,CASSIGTSGEGDTQYF
NA,TRBJ2-5,NA,TRBV7-3,TGTGCCAGCAGCTCTTTACCAGGGTACCAAGAGACCCAGTACTTC,CASSSLPGYQETQYF
NA,TRBJ1-3,NA,TRBV5-8,TGTGCCAGCAGCTTGGCCCGGGGAGGCGGGCGCTCTGGAAACACCATATATTTT,CASSLARGGGRSGNTIYF
NA,TRBJ1-5,once,TRBV2,TGTGCCAGCAGTGGTGGTCAGGGTTACCTTAGCAATCAGCCCCAGCATTTT,CASSGGQGYLSNQPQHF
NA,TRBJ2-1,NA,TRBV5-1,TGCGCCAGCAGCTCGTCCCCCGGGACAAGTTACAATGAGCAGTTCTTC,CASSSSPGTSYNEQFF
NA,TRBJ2-5,NA,TRBV19,TGTGCCAGTAGTTCCCAGGTGCAAGAGACCCAGTACTTC,CASSSQVQETQYF
TRBD1,TRBJ1-5,NA,TRBV19,TGTGCCAGTAGGGGCAGGGGGTCCCTTAGCAATCAGCCCCAGCATTTT,CASRGRGSLSNQPQHF
TRBD1,TRBJ1-6,NA,TRBV5-1,TGCGCCAGCAGTCCCGGGACAGGGGTTTCACCCCTCCACTTT,CASSPGTGVSPLHF
TRBD1,TRBJ2-5,once,TRBV27,TGTGCCAGCAGTTTATCGGGACAGGCGTCCAAAGAGACCCAGTACTTC,CASSLSGQASKETQYF
TRBD1,TRBJ1-5,NA,TRBV30,TGTGCCTGGACCCACCCGGACAGGCCCAATCAGCCCCAGCATTTT,CAWTHPDRPNQPQHF
NA,TRBJ1-1,NA,TRBV3-1/TRBV3-2,TGTGCCAGCAGCCAAATAGGAGGGGCTACGGAGCGCACTGAAGCTTTCTTT,CASSQIGGATERTEAFF
NA,TRBJ2-1,NA,TRBV6-5,TGTGCCAGCAGCGAGATCAATGAGCAGTTCTTC,CASSEINEQFF
TRBD1,TRBJ1-2,NA,TRBV6-5,TGTGCCAGCACCCAGACAGGGGCCTATGGCTACACCTTC,CASTQTGAYGYTF
NA,TRBJ2-7,NA,TRBV10-1,TGCGCCAACTACCCATTACAGGAGAGCTCCTACGAGCAGTACTTC,CANYPLQESSYEQYF
TRBD1,TRBJ1-6,NA,TRBV18,TGTGCCAGCTCACCTCAGGGACAGGTGAATTCACCCCTCCACTTT,CASSPQGQVNSPLHF
NA,TRBJ2-2,NA,TRBV11-3,TGTGCCAGCAGCTTAGGGGGGCCCAACACCGGGGAGCTGTTTTTT,CASSLGGPNTGELFF
NA,TRBJ2-2,NA,TRBV6-5,TGTGCCACCTCTACCGGGGAGCTGTTTTTT,CATSTGELFF
TRBD1,TRBJ1-4,NA,TRBV10-3,TGTGCCATCAGTGGAGGACAGGGGACCGCAACTAATGAAAAACTGTTTTTT,CAISGGQGTATNEKLFF
TRBD1,TRBJ2-5,NA,TRBV25-1,TGTGCCAGCAGTGTTGCTGACAGGGTAGGGGAGACCCAGTACTTC,CASSVADRVGETQYF
NA,TRBJ1-2,NA,TRBV25-1,TGTGCCAGCAGTGAATCCGGTCCCCTCGGCTATGGCTACACCTTC,CASSESGPLGYGYTF
TRBD2,TRBJ2-3,few,TRBV4-1,TGCGCCAGCAGCCAAAGGGCTAGCGGGGGGCGGGATACGCAGTATTTT,CASSQRASGGRDTQYF
TRBD1,TRBJ1-5,NA,TRBV9,TGTGCCAGCAATAAGGACAGGGAGGCTTTATATAGCAATCAGCCCCAGCATTTT,CASNKDREALYSNQPQHF
NA,TRBJ2-2,NA,TRBV7-9,TGTGCCCCCCAATCCGGGGAGCTGTTTTTT,CAPQSGELFF
TRBD1,TRBJ1-5,NA,TRBV6-1,TGTGCCAGCAGTGAGGACAGGCGGAAAGCTCATAGCAATCAGCCCCAGCATTTT,CASSEDRRKAHSNQPQHF
NA,TRBJ1-1,NA,TRBV6-5,TGTGCCAGCAGTTTCCAAACAGACATGAACACTGAAGCTTTCTTT,CASSFQTDMNTEAFF
TRBD1,TRBJ1-4,once,TRBV19,TGTGCCACCTCGGGACAGAGAAATGAAAAACTGTTTTTT,CATSGQRNEKLFF
TRBD2,TRBJ2-1,NA,TRBV14,TGTGCCAGCAGCCAAGAGAGCGGGGGGGTAAGTGAGCAGTTCTTC,CASSQESGGVSEQFF
NA,TRBJ1-4,NA,TRBV5-5,TGTGCCAGCAGCTTGGCCGGGGAGGCTAATGAAAAACTGTTTTTT,CASSLAGEANEKLFF
TRBD1,TRBJ1-1,NA,TRBV4-1,TGCGCCAGCAGCCAACCCTACGGACAGGGGAGGAACACTGAAGCTTTCTTT,CASSQPYGQGRNTEAFF
NA,TRBJ1-1,NA,TRBV19,TGTGCCAGTAGTCTGGGCAGGGAAGCTTTCTTT,CASSLGREAFF
TRBD2,TRBJ2-3,NA,TRBV7-9,TGTGCCAGCAGCCTCGGGACTATCTATACGCAGTATTTT,CASSLGTIYTQYF
NA,TRBJ1-1,few,TRBV3-1/TRBV3-2,TGTGCCAGCAGCCAAGTTAGGAACACTGAAGCTTTCTTT,CASSQVRNTEAFF
TRBD1,TRBJ1-2,NA,TRBV14,TGTGCCAGCAGCCAAGGGACAGGGGTCTATGGCTACACCTTC,CASSQGTGVYGYTF
NA,TRBJ1-1,NA,TRBV27,TGTGCCAGCAGTGGGACTTTGCTAAACACTGAAGCTTTCTTT,CASSGTLLNTEAFF
NA,TRBJ2-7,NA,TRBV5-1,TGCGCCAGCAGCTTAGGATGGACACAAACCTACGAGCAGTACTTC,CASSLGWTQTYEQYF
TRBD1,TRBJ2-3,few,TRBV10-2,TGCGCCAGCATGATAGCCAACAGGGGGCGCAAGGATACGCAGTATTTT,CASMIANRGRKDTQYF
NA,TRBJ1-5,NA,TRBV15,TGTGCCACCAGCTCACAGGGTCGGGGTCAGCCCCAGCATTTT,CATSSQGRGQPQHF
TRBD1,TRBJ2-5,once,TRBV3-1/TRBV3-2,TGTGCCAGCAGCACAGGGGGCGCCGGGGAGACCCAGTACTTC,CASSTGGAGETQYF
NA,TRBJ1-3,NA,TRBV5-1,TGCGCCAGCAGCTTGGATAGTCCTGGAAACACCATATATTTT,CASSLDSPGNTIYF
NA,TRBJ1-2,NA,TRBV6-2/TRBV6-3,TGTGCCAGCAGTACGGGGGAGAATGGCTACACCTTC,CASSTGENGYTF
TRBD1,TRBJ1-6,NA,TRBV6-5,TGTGCCAGCAGCGTCAGGGGGATACAGAATTCACCCCTCCACTTT,CASSVRGIQNSPLHF
NA,TRBJ2-3,NA,TRBV2,TGTGCCAGCAGTGATGAGGGCACCGGGGGAAGCACAGATACGCAGTATTTT,CASSDEGTGGSTDTQYF
TRBD2,TRBJ2-5,NA,TRBV7-2,TGTGCCAGCAGCTTAGTGGGGACTAGCGGGGAGACCCAGTACTTC,CASSLVGTSGETQYF
NA,TRBJ1-2,NA,TRBV15,TGTGCCACCAGCAGAGAAACAGGGAATGGCTACACCTTC,CATSRETGNGYTF
TRBD1,TRBJ2-1,NA,TRBV9,TGTGCCAGCAGCGTAGGGGGGACAGGTTTCTACAATGAGCAGTTCTTC,CASSVGGTGFYNEQFF
NA,TRBJ1-5,NA,TRBV6-1,TGTGCCAGCAGTGATTTTGCAGGGGCCTATAGCAATCAGCCCCAGCATTTT,CASSDFAGAYSNQPQHF
TRBD2,TRBJ2-5,NA,TRBV7-9,TGTGCCAGCAGCTCTTCCGGACTAGCGGGGGGACCATTGGAGACCCAGTACTTC,CASSSSGLAGGPLETQYF
NA,TRBJ2-5,NA,TRBV5-1,TGCGCCAGCAGCTCGGCCCCCGGGGGAGTGGGGGAGACCCAGTACTTC,CASSSAPGGVGETQYF
NA,TRBJ2-2,NA,TRBV19,TGTGCCAGTAGTATCCTAGTAAACACCGGGGAGCTGTTTTTT,CASSILVNTGELFF
NA,TRBJ2-1,NA,TRBV6-6,TGTGCCAGCAGTTACTGGGAGAGTAACAATGAGCAGTTCTTC,CASSYWESNNEQFF
NA,TRBJ1-2,NA,TRBV5-4,TGTGCCAGCAGCCCCTCGGCGGGGGGCTACACCTTC,CASSPSAGGYTF